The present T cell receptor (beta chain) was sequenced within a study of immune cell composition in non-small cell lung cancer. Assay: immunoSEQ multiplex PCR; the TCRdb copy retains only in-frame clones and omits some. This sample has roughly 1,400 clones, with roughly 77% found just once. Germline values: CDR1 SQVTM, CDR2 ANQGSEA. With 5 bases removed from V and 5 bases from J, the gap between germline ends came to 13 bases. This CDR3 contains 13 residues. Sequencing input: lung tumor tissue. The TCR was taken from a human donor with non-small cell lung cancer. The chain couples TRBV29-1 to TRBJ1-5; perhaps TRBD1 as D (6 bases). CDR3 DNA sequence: TGCAGCGTTAGTGACAGGTTCGATCAGCCCCAGCATTTT. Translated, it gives CSVSDRFDQPQHF.